This record covers a single T cell receptor (beta chain). These data come from a study of T cell changes during pregnancy in multiple sclerosis. The germline gives CDR1 LNHDA, CDR2 SQIVND (reference sequence). This CDR3 comprises 14 residues. The ends lost 3 bases at V and 7 bases at J; junction bases unmatched: 6. TCRdb's copy holds only in-frame clones and misses some; the assay was immunoSEQ multiplex PCR. The sample has about 100,000 clones, 80% to 95% seen once; the top ten hold 0.99%. The source was peripheral blood, collected after pregnancy. The V gene is TRBV19, the J gene TRBJ1-5; 7 nucleotides agree with TRBD1. The sequence was collected from a female donor with multiple sclerosis, enrolled in a pregnancy study. This CDR3 reads CASSILTGLQPQHF. For the CDR3, the DNA is TGTGCCAGTAGTATTTTGACAGGGTTGCAGCCCCAGCATTTT. Drawing the rest from reference TRBV19 and TRBJ1-5, the complete variable domain is DGGITQSPKYLFRKEGQNVTLSCEQNLNHDAMYWYRQDPGQGLRLIYYSQIVNDFQKGDIAEGYSVSREKKESFPLTVTSAQKNPTAFYLCASSILTGLQPQHFGDGTRLSIL.